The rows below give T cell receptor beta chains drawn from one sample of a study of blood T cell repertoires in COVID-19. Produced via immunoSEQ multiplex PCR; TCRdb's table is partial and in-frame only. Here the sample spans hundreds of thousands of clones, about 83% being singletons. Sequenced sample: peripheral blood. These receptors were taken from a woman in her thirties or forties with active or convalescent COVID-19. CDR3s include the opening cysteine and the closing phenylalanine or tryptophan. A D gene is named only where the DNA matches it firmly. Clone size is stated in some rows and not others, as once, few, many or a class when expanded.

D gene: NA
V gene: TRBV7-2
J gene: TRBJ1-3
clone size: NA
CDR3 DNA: TGTGCCAGCAGCTTACTTCCGGCAGGATCCAGCTCTGGAAACACCATATATTTT
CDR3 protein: CASSLLPAGSSSGNTIYF

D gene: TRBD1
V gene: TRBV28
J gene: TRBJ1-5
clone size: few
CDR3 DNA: TGTGCCAGCAGGATAGGACAGGCCGGAGGGCCCCAGCATTTT
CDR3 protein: CASRIGQAGGPQHF

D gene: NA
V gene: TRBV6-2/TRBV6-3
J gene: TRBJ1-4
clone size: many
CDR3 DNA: TGTGCCAGCAGTTACTCGAACAGGGATAATGAAAAACTGTTTTTT
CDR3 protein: CASSYSNRDNEKLFF

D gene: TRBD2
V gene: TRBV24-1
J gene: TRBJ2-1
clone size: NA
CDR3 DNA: TGTGCCACCAGTGATCCCCCGGGACTAGCGCTTAACTACAATGAGCAGTTCTTC
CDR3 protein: CATSDPPGLALNYNEQFF

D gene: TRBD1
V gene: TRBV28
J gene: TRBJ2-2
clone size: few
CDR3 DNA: TGTGCCAGCAGTTCACAGACAGGGTCCGGGGAGCTGTTTTTT
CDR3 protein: CASSSQTGSGELFF

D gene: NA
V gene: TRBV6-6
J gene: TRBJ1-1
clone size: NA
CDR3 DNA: TGTGCCAGCAGTTACTCGACCAGCAGGGACACTGAAGCTTTCTTT
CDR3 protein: CASSYSTSRDTEAFF

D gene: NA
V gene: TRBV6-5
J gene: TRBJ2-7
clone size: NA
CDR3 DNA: TGTGCCAGCAGTTACGGAGGTTATCTCTACGAGCAGTACTTC
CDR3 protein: CASSYGGYLYEQYF

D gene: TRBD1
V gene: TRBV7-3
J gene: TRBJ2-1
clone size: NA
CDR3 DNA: TGTGCCAGCAGCCCACCGAACAGGGGAACTAAAAATGAGCAGTTCTTC
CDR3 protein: CASSPPNRGTKNEQFF

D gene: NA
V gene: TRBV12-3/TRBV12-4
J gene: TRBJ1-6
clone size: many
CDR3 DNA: TGTGCCAGCAGTTTATCCAGGGTCTCACCCCTCCACTTT
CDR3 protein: CASSLSRVSPLHF

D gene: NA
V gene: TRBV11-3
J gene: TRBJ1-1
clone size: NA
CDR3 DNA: TGTGCCAGCAGCTCTCGGAGGGTCGGTGAAGCTTTCTTT
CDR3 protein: CASSSRRVGEAFF

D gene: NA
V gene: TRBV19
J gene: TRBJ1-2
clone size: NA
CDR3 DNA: TGTGCCAGTAGTATCAGCGGACCCGCTAACTATGGCTACACCTTC
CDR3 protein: CASSISGPANYGYTF

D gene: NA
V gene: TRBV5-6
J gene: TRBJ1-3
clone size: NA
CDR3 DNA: TGTGCCAGCAGCCAAAGAGGGTCAGGAAACACCATATATTTT
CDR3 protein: CASSQRGSGNTIYF

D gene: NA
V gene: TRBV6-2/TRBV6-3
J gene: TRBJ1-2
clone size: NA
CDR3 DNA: TGTGCCAGCAGTTGGTGGACTACTAACTATGGCTACACCTTC
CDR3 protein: CASSWWTTNYGYTF

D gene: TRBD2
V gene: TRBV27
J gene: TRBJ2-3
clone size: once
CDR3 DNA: TGTGCCAGCAGTTGGATTAGCGGGAGGATGAGAGATACGCAGTATTTT
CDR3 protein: CASSWISGRMRDTQYF

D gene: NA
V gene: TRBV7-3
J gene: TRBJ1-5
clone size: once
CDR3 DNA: TGTGCCAGCAGCCTCACACCCAATCAGCCCCAGCATTTT
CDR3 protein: CASSLTPNQPQHF

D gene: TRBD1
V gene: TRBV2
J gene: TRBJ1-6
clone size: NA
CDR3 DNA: TGTGCCAGCAGTGTGACAGGGGGCGGATCACCCCTCCACTTT
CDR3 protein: CASSVTGGGSPLHF

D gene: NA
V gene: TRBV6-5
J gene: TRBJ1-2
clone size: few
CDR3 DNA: TGTGCCAGCAAAATTGCTACAGTTAACTATGGCTACACCTTC
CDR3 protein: CASKIATVNYGYTF

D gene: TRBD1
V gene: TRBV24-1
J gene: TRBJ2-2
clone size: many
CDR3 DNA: TGTGCCACCAGTGAACATGACAGGGTGGCCACCGGGGAGCTGTTTTTT
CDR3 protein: CATSEHDRVATGELFF